The text below deals with one T cell receptor (beta chain). Its antigen is currently unknown. This entry is derived from a study of blood T cells in healthy people across ages. Study-wide findings and caveats: A strong correlation was found between TCR beta diversity and the percentage of naive T cells.

Germline V gives CDR1 SGHAT, CDR2 FQNNGV. Trimming removed 1 base from V and 2 bases from J; junction bases left unmatched: 8. The CDR3 totals 17 residues. Using a J-beta primer mix together with a sample-barcoded 5' primer, a second PCR was run for about 6 to 12 cycles. TCRdb called the 5' RACE reads again in MiXCR, with one record for every CDR3 protein. The data show about 1.4 million distinct CDR3 sequences, almost 60% seen once. The chain recombines TRBV11-2 with TRBJ1-2; 9 nucleotides match TRBD1. The origin of this receptor is a man between 18 and 35 years old in good health. The sequencing sample was made of blood. CDR3 residues: CASSLVGGTGLNYGYTF. CDR3 nucleotide sequence: TGTGCCAGCAGCTTAGTAGGGGGGACAGGGCTGAACTATGGCTACACCTTC.